These T cell receptor beta chains were read from a single sample in a study of neurological immune-mediated disorders. A single record per CDR3 protein comes from TCRdb applying MiXCR to the 5' RACE reads. The sample holds tens of thousands of distinct CDR3 sequences, around 10% seen once. Specimen: PBMCs. Receptors originate from a male donor with HTLV-1-associated myelopathy (HAM/TSP). CDR3s include the opening cysteine and the closing phenylalanine or tryptophan.

TRBV27 | CASSGSGTHTGELFF
TRBV6-5 | CASSTGIGNQPQHF
TRBV4-3 | CASSRQTGSDTGELFF
TRBV5-1 | CASGPLFSSYEQYF
TRBV5-1 | CASSFAGRQETQYF
TRBV20-1 | CSTQGTGKLNYGYTF
TRBV15 | CATSRDTGTGGTSNTGELFF
TRBV19 | CASSMIQGNQPQHF
TRBV5-1 | CASSLQGPTGNTEAFF
TRBV28 | CASSSPQRGGRDTQYF
TRBV20-1 | CSARQGGSLNTEAFF
TRBV18 | CASSPLAGATYEQFF
TRBV6-4 | CASSPGGQPTEAFF
TRBV7-2 | CASSLWGGGLGSGNTIYF
TRBV7-7 | CASSPGQGAGANVLTF
TRBV5-1 | CASSFSVSKETQYF
TRBV7-7 | CASSLGTGPSYEQYF
TRBV5-1 | CASSFGAGVQETQYF
TRBV9 | CASSVSGAGNQPQHF
TRBV5-1 | CASSLQASYEQYF
TRBV10-3 | CAISSSGPDQPQHF
TRBV19 | CASSRAKNTGELFF
TRBV29-1 | CSVAPSTPTDTQYF
TRBV9 | CASSVNSDTQYF
TRBV20-1 | CSAHPGQGAYSGANVLTF
TRBV5-1 | CASSQFKRQNTEAFF
TRBV7-2 | CASSILAPDEQYF
TRBV20-1 | CSAEDVQSSYEQYF
TRBV30 | CAWSVFIWALRGEKLFF
TRBV27 | CASSLSTGPPYEQYF
TRBV7-2 | CASSLFFGSSYEQYF
TRBV10-3 | CAIRPDTSSGNTIYF
TRBV12-3/TRBV12-4 | CASSFSLYGYTF
TRBV5-1 | CASSLGGLAGGETQYF
TRBV20-1 | CSADSSAGNTIYF
TRBV20-1 | CSAPQGDTQYF
TRBV6-5 | CASTSAGAATDTQYF
TRBV7-6 | CASSSRFGSPTDTQYF
TRBV7-8 | CASSSTRVLGNEQFF
TRBV20-1 | CSARSGTGSTTASNSPLHF
TRBV7-8 | CASSPSRGALGRSEKLFF
TRBV25-1 | CASSGRDGGIQYF
TRBV3-1 | CASSQEAAVTNEKLFF
TRBV7-9 | CASSTPGWNTEAFF
TRBV7-8 | CASSLEIPSGSNEKLFF
TRBV5-6 | CASSFADETQYF
TRBV5-1 | CASSLGAHGYTF
TRBV7-2 | CASSQQATNTGELFF
TRBV20-1 | CSARDREGEKLFF